These T cell receptor beta chains were read from a single sample in a study of identical twins. One entry per CDR3 protein results from TCRdb running MiXCR on the 5' RACE reads. The sample has more than 650,000 distinct CDR3 sequences, approximately 6.1% seen once; the top ten hold approximately 2%. Sequenced: naive T cells sorted from blood. These receptors were obtained from a man between 18 and 35 years old in good health. The CDR3 runs from the conserved cysteine through the conserved F or W. Fields, in order: V gene, J gene, CDR3 protein.

v_call: TRBV9; j_call: TRBJ1-1; cdr3_aa: CASSRDGTEAFF
v_call: TRBV20-1; j_call: TRBJ1-2; cdr3_aa: CSARPPDRAPNYGYTF
v_call: TRBV5-1; j_call: TRBJ2-1; cdr3_aa: CASSFVGKASGSLGQGAGHEQFF
v_call: TRBV20-1; j_call: TRBJ2-1; cdr3_aa: CSASKRGPKYNEQFF
v_call: TRBV12-3/TRBV12-4; j_call: TRBJ1-2; cdr3_aa: CASSLLLSHSYGYTF
v_call: TRBV27; j_call: TRBJ2-7; cdr3_aa: CASSTSGTSGLYEQYF
v_call: TRBV4-2; j_call: TRBJ2-2; cdr3_aa: CASSQGDLGNTGELFF
v_call: TRBV12-3/TRBV12-4; j_call: TRBJ1-6; cdr3_aa: CASTVRDRVNSPLHF
v_call: TRBV24-1; j_call: TRBJ2-3; cdr3_aa: CATSDLTRGATDTQYF
v_call: TRBV7-6; j_call: TRBJ1-1; cdr3_aa: CASSSRRTERNTEAFF
v_call: TRBV20-1; j_call: TRBJ2-7; cdr3_aa: CSAARDRPYEQYF
v_call: TRBV5-1; j_call: TRBJ1-5; cdr3_aa: CASSEASGHQPQHF
v_call: TRBV6-1; j_call: TRBJ1-5; cdr3_aa: CASSNQGLGSNQPQHF
v_call: TRBV12-3/TRBV12-4; j_call: TRBJ2-1; cdr3_aa: CASSPPSGRSYNEQFF
v_call: TRBV5-1; j_call: TRBJ2-2; cdr3_aa: CASSLAAREGQGTGELFF
v_call: TRBV28; j_call: TRBJ1-2; cdr3_aa: CASTLGSLGYTF
v_call: TRBV11-2; j_call: TRBJ2-3; cdr3_aa: CASSAGRERTDTQYF
v_call: TRBV7-8; j_call: TRBJ1-1; cdr3_aa: CASSLVAPMNTEAFF